This TCR beta chain came from a study of long-term antiretroviral therapy in people with HIV. Study results and caveats: Among HIV repertoires, CDR3 length ranges were narrower than those of controls.

The length of the CDR3 is 15 residues. The V end lost 4 bases, the J end lost 5 bases, and 15 bases lay between the germline ends. The germline CDR1 and CDR2 sequences are MNHNS and SASEGT. Cryopreserved PBMC, at about 0.85-11 million per sample, were present before DNA extraction. Survey-level resolution applied to immunoSEQ assay v3.0. The data were produced by immunoSEQ multiplex PCR, yet TCRdb's version contains in-frame clones alone and is incomplete. The table records approximately 29,000 clones, approximately 92% of them present only once. A word on this clone: Its antigen is unknown.

The receptor's source is a woman aged 40 to 55 with HIV. The chain links TRBV6-1 to TRBJ2-1; either TRBD1 or TRBD2 may supply D (5 bases each). The specimen comprised unsorted PBMCs, sampled 5.2 years after starting antiretroviral therapy. The DNA of the CDR3 is TGTGCCAGCAGTGGCCTGGGGACCGCTGACAATGAGCAGTTCTTC. Its translation is CASSGLGTADNEQFF.